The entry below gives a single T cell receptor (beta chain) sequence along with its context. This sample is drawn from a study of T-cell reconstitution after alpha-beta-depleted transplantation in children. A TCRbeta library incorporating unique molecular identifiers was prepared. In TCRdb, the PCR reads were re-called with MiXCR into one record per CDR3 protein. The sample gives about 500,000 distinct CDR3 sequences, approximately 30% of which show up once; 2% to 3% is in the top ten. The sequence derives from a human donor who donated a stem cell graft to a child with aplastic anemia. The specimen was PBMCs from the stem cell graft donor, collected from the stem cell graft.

In DNA, the CDR3 is TGTGCCGTCGGCCCAGGGGGGCGCGAGCAGTACTTC. The encoded protein is CAVGPGGREQYF. V and J are TRBV3-1 and TRBJ2-7; weak D call: TRBD1 (7 bases). The CDR3 consists of 12 residues. Looked up from germline, CDR1 is LGHDT and CDR2 is YNNKEL (reference sequence). The V end lost 11 bases, the J end lost 6 bases, and 17 bases lay between the germline ends.